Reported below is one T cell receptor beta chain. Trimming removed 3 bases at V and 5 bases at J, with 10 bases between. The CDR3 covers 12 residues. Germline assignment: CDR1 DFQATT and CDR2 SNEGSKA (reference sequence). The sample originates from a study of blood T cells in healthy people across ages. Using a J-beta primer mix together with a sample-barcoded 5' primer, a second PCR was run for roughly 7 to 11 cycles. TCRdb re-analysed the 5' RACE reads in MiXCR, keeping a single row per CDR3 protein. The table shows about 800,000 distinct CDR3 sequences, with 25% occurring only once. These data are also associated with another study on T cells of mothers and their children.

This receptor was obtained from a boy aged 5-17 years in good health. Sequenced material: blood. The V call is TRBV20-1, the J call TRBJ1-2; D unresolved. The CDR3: CSASSGPYGYTF. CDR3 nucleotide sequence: TGCAGTGCTAGCTCCGGGCCTTATGGCTACACCTTC.